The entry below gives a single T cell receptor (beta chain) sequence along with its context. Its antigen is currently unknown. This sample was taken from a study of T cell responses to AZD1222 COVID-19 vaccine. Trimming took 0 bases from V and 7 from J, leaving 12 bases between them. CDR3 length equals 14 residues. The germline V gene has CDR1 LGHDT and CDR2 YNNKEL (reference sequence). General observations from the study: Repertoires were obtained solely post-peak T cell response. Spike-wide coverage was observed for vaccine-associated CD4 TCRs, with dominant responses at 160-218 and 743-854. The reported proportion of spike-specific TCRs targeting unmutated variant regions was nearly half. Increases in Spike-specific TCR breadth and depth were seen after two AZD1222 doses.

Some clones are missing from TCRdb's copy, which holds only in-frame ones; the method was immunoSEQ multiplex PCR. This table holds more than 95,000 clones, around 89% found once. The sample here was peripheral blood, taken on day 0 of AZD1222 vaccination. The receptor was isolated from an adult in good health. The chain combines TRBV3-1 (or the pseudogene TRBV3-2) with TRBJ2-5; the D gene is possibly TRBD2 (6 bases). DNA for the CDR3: TGTGCCAGCAGCCAAGAAGCCCTGCGGGGGACCCAGTACTTC. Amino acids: CASSQEALRGTQYF.